Below are 15 T cell receptor beta chains sequenced from a single sample in a study of vaccination effects on CD4 cells after COVID-19. Culture proceeded for 10 days, and CD4+ T cells were then isolated. Vaccination of participants consisted of two doses of either the BNT162b2 or mRNA-1273 vaccine. The antigens of these receptors remain unknown. Produced via immunoSEQ multiplex PCR; TCRdb's table is partial and in-frame only. The sample has some 60,000 clones, approximately 80% seen once. The specimen comprised CD4+ T cells from PBMCs cultured without peptide, sampled after COVID-19 vaccination. The receptor set was obtained from a human donor who received a COVID-19 vaccine.

The gene calls are TRBV10-2 and TRBJ1-5; weak D call: TRBD1 (5 bases). V gave up 3 bases and J gave up 3 bases, with 9 bases separating them. The CDR3 is made up of 14 amino acids. Looked up from germline, CDR1 is WSHSY and CDR2 is SAAADI. CDR3 in amino acids: CASSDRQYNQPQHF. CDR3 nucleotides: TGCGCCAGCAGTGATCGACAGTACAATCAGCCCCAGCATTTT.

This clone appeared once. The CDR3 DNA follows: TGTGCCAGCAGTGGAGCGGGGAATACGCAGTATTTT. Residues: CASSGAGNTQYF. The genes are TRBV25-1 and TRBJ2-3; 7 bases are a match to TRBD2. This CDR3 comprises 12 residues. V trimming: 4 bases; J trimming: 7 bases; junction bases outside the gene matches: 2. Germline V gene lookup returns CDR1 MGHDK and CDR2 SYGVNS. Looking up the rest from reference TRBV25-1 and TRBJ2-3 gives the full variable domain: EADIYQTPRYLVIGTGKKITLECSQTMGHDKMYWYQQDPGMELHLIHYSYGVNSTEKGDLSSESTVSRIRTEHFPLTLESARPSHTSQYLCASSGAGNTQYFGPGTRLTVL.

The gene calls are TRBV10-3 and TRBJ1-2, with D unclear. Germline V lookup: CDR1 ENHRY, CDR2 SYGVKD. The CDR3 spans 14 residues. Trimming took off 0 bases at V and 4 bases at J, with 9 bases between the two ends. CDR3 nucleotides: TGTGCCATCAGTGAGTCTCCGGCTCCCTATGGCTACACCTTC. Its translation: CAISESPAPYGYTF.

The chain links TRBV19 to TRBJ1-1; D unresolved. CDR1 and CDR2 from the germline V gene are LNHDA and SQIVND (reference sequence). This CDR3 has 11 residues. V was pared by 3 bases and J by 9 bases, with 8 bases between. The DNA of the CDR3 is TGTGCCAGTAGTATCTCTCATAAAGCTTTCTTT. This codes for CASSISHKAFF.

This chain connects TRBV14 to TRBJ2-6; 8 bases match TRBD1. The CDR3 runs 17 residues. Germline V CDR1 and CDR2: SGHDN, FVKESK. V gave up 4 bases and J gave up 5 bases; unmatched junction bases: 10. The CDR3 loop is CASSPWTGKPRANVLTF. In DNA, the CDR3 is TGTGCCAGCAGCCCCTGGACAGGGAAGCCCCGGGCCAACGTCCTGACTTTC.

The table lists this clone with a count of one. The rearrangement joins TRBV2 to TRBJ1-5; the D gene is possibly TRBD1 (6 bases). V was cut by 6 bases and J by 0 bases, with 18 bases left in between. This CDR3 is built from 17 residues. Germline-derived CDR1 and CDR2 are SNHLY and FYNNEI. The CDR3 reads CASREGRGPYSNQPQHF. For the CDR3, the DNA is TGTGCCAGCAGGGAGGGCAGGGGCCCATATAGCAATCAGCCCCAGCATTTT.

This clone was seen more than once but under ten times. The chain couples TRBV10-3 to TRBJ1-2; the match to TRBD1 covers 9 bases. The CDR3 runs to 11 residues. The V and J ends lost 11 bases and 4 bases, in that order; junction bases with no gene match: 2. CDR1 and CDR2 (germline): ENHRY, SYGVKD. CDR3 bases: TGTGCCGCGGGACAGGGCTATGGCTACACCTTC. Its protein is CAAGQGYGYTF.

The rearrangement joins TRBV10-3 to TRBJ1-1, with TRBD1 as a possible D gene (6 bases). The CDR3 length is 16 residues. V lost 4 bases, J lost 0 bases, and 15 bases lay in between. Germline loops: CDR1 ENHRY, CDR2 SYGVKD. CDR3 amino acids: CAISVRDTGLNTEAFF. The CDR3 DNA sequence: TGTGCCATCAGTGTTAGGGACACAGGTTTGAACACTGAAGCTTTCTTT.

This chain links TRBV4-2 with TRBJ1-2; no definite D call. This CDR3 region has 15 residues. Trimming left V 1 base short and J 2 bases short, with 11 bases between. Germline assignment: CDR1 LGHNA and CDR2 YNFKEQ. In DNA, the CDR3 is TGTGCCAGCAGCCAAGCACCAGGCGGGAACTATGGCTACACCTTC. It translates to CASSQAPGGNYGYTF.

A single count supports this clone. The CDR3 sequence is CASSQLGTETQYF. DNA of the CDR3: TGTGCCAGCAGCCAATTAGGGACAGAGACCCAGTACTTC. The chain is built from TRBV3-1 (or the pseudogene TRBV3-2) and TRBJ2-5, with D possibly being TRBD1 or TRBD2 (5 bases each). The length of the CDR3 is 13 residues. Germline V gene sequence: CDR1 LGHDT, CDR2 YNNKEL (reference sequence). Trimming took off 2 bases at V and 4 bases at J, with 8 bases between the two ends.

The chain has TRBV5-4 and TRBJ1-1, with 8 bases that match TRBD1. With 7 bases clipped from V and 4 bases from J, the junction kept 9 bases outside the gene matches. Germline V gene sequence: CDR1 SGHNT, CDR2 YYREEE (reference sequence). There are 14 residues in the CDR3. Here the CDR3 DNA reads TGTGCCAGCGGGGAATGGACAGGGAGCACTGAAGCTTTCTTT. As protein: CASGEWTGSTEAFF. The variable domain in full, with the rest retrieved from reference TRBV5-4 and TRBJ1-1, is ETGVTQSPTHLIKTRGQQVTLRCSSQSGHNTVSWYQQALGQGPQFIFQYYREEENGRGNFPPRFSGLQFPNYSSELNVNALELDDSALYLCASGEWTGSTEAFFGQGTRLTVV.

The V and J genes are TRBV7-2 and TRBJ2-7; TRBD1 aligns across 7 bases. The V segment lost 5 bases and the J segment 4 bases; nucleotides outside the gene matches: 8. Germline CDR1 reads SGHTA; CDR2 reads FQGNSA. This CDR3 has 14 amino acids. The chain's CDR3 is CASSPRDRNYEQYF. The DNA of the CDR3 is TGTGCCAGCAGCCCCCGGGACAGAAATTACGAGCAGTACTTC.

This rearrangement joins TRBV7-8 to TRBJ2-1; unclear D gene. Germline V CDR1 and CDR2: SGHVS, FQNEAQ. Trimming left V 5 bases short and J 0 bases short, with 14 bases between. This CDR3 is 16 amino acids long. CDR3 sequence (DNA): TGTGCCAGCAGCCTCCCCTACTGGGTCTCCTACAATGAGCAGTTCTTC. As protein: CASSLPYWVSYNEQFF.

As concerns this clone: The same CDR3 can be traced to other DNA sequences in this sample. The V call is TRBV29-1, the J call TRBJ2-5; the D is unclear. Trimming shortened V by 0 bases and J by 5 bases, and 4 bases separated the two germline ends. Germline V gene sequence: CDR1 SQVTM, CDR2 ANQGSEA. The CDR3 sequence is 11 residues long. DNA of the CDR3: TGCAGCGTTGAAGATCTGGAGACCCAGTACTTC. This translates into CSVEDLETQYF.

The CDR3 loop is CATWTSAQETQYF. CDR3 bases: TGTGCCACCTGGACTAGCGCGCAAGAGACCCAGTACTTC. This chain joins TRBV10-3 and TRBJ2-5, with 9 bases lining up with TRBD2. V lost 10 bases to trimming and J lost 2 bases; unmatched junction nucleotides: 5. Germline values: CDR1 ENHRY, CDR2 SYGVKD. This CDR3 comprises 13 residues.